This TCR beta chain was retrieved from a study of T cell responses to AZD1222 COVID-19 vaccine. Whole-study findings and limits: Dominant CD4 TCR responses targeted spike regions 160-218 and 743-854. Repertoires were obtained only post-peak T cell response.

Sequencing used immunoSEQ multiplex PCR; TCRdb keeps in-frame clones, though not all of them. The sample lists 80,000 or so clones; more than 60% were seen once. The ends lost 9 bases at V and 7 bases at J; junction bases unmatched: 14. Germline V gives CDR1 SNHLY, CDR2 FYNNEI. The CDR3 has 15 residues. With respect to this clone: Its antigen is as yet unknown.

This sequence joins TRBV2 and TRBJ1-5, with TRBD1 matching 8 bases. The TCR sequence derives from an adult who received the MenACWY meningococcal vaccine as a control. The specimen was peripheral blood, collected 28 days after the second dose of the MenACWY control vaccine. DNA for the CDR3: TGTGCCAGTTCCTCAGGGGGCGGTTCAAGGCAGCCCCAGCATTTT. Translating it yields CASSSGGGSRQPQHF.